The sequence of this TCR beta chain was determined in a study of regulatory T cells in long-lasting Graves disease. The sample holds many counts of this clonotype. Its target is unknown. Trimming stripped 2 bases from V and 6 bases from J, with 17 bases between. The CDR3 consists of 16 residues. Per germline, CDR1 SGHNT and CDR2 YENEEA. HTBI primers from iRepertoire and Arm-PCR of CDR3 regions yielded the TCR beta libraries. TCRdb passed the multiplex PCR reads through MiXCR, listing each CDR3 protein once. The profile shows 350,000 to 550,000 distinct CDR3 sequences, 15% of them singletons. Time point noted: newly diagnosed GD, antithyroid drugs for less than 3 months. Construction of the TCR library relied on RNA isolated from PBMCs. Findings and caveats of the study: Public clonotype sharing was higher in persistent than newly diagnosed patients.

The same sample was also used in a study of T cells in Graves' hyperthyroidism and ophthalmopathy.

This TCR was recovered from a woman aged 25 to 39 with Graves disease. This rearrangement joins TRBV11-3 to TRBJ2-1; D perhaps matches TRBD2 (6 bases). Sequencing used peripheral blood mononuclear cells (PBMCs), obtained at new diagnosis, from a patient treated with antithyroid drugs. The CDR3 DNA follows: TGTGCCAGCAGCTTACTTCCGGGGGTCCGCACCAATGAGCAGTTCTTC. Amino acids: CASSLLPGVRTNEQFF. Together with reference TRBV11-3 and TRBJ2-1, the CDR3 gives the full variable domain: EAGVVQSPRYKIIEKKQPVAFWCNPISGHNTLYWYLQNLGQGPELLIRYENEEAVDDSQLPKDRFSAERLKGVDSTLKIQPAELGDSAVYLCASSLLPGVRTNEQFFGPGTRLTVL.